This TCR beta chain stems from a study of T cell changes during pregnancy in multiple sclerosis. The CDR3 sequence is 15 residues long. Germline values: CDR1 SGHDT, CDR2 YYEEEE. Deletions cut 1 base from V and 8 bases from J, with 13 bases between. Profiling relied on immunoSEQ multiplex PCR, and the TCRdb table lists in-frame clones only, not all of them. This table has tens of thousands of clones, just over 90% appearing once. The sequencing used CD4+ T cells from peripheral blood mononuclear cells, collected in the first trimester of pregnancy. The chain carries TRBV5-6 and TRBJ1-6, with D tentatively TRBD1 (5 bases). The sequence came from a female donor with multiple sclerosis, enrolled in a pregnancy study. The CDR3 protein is CASSLLGRVDSPLHF. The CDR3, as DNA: TGTGCCAGCAGCTTGCTTGGCAGGGTCGATTCACCCCTCCACTTT.